This TCR beta chain originates from a study of T cell responses to AZD1222 COVID-19 vaccine. Study findings and constraints: Across spike, vaccine-associated CD4 TCRs were found, dominant at 160-218 and 743-854.

Turning to this clone: Its antigen is unknown.

Sequencing used immunoSEQ multiplex PCR; TCRdb keeps in-frame clones, though not all of them. The table includes tens of thousands of clones, about 88% detected once. Recipients boosted at about 4 weeks or about 12 weeks are pooled. The sequencing used peripheral blood, collected 28 days after the second AZD1222 dose. The TCR was taken from an adult who received the AZD1222 COVID-19 vaccine.

DNA for the CDR3: TGTGCCAGCAGCCAAGATAGACATCAGCCCCAGCATTTT. Translating gives CASSQDRHQPQHF. The chain links TRBV4-2 to TRBJ1-5; D unresolved. Germline V lookup: CDR1 LGHNA, CDR2 YNFKEQ. V gave up 0 bases and J gave up 5 bases, with 5 bases separating them. The CDR3 runs to 13 residues.